One and the same sample provided the 26 T cell receptor beta chains below, sequenced in a study of T cell repertoires in cytomegalovirus infection. Each CDR3 protein is one row after TCRdb ran MiXCR on the reads. Seen here are about 240,000 distinct CDR3 sequences, over 9% observed once, and the top ten hold 1.5% to 2%. Sequenced: PBMCs. These TCRs come from a human donor in good health (CMV status not recorded). Some clones in this sample may be carry-over from other donors' samples.

The sample holds a few counts of this clonotype. J is TRBJ2-2 and V is TRBV11-3; D may be TRBD2 (5 bases). V was pared by 5 bases and J by 0 bases, with 13 bases between. CDR1 is SGHNT, CDR2 YENEEA, per germline. The CDR3 is 16 residues long. DNA of the CDR3: TGTGCCAGCAGCGGTCCGGGAATCGCGAACACCGGGGAGCTGTTTTTT. Protein product: CASSGPGIANTGELFF.

This clonotype has more than one count but fewer than ten. The rearrangement joins TRBV28 to TRBJ2-7; TRBD1 or TRBD2 may be the D gene (5 bases each). Germline V CDR1 and CDR2: MDHEN, SYDVKM. Between the trimmed V and J ends, which lost 9 bases and 3 bases, there was a span of 12 bases. The CDR3 contains 12 residues. In nucleotides, the CDR3 is TGTGCCAGTGGGACGGCGGTCTACGAGCAGTACTTC. This codes for CASGTAVYEQYF.

This clonotype has at least ten counts. V usage is TRBV7-8 and J usage is TRBJ1-5; D gene uncertain. V was shortened by 2 bases and J by 4 bases, with 0 bases between the two germline ends. The CDR3 runs to 11 residues. CDR1 and CDR2 (germline): SGHVS, FQNEAQ. CDR3 protein: CASSLNQPQHF. The CDR3 coding sequence is TGTGCCAGCAGCTTAAATCAGCCCCAGCATTTT.

This clonotype has a handful of counts. The V and J genes are TRBV4-3 and TRBJ2-1, with no clear D. The CDR3 runs to 15 residues. Trimming removed 0 bases from V and 3 bases from J, with 9 bases in between. The germline CDR1 and CDR2 sequences are LGHNA and YSLEER. The CDR3: CASSQDLARYNEQFF. The CDR3 nucleotides read TGCGCCAGCAGCCAAGATCTGGCCCGCTACAATGAGCAGTTCTTC.

The chain employs TRBV29-1 and TRBJ2-7; maybe TRBD2 (6 bases). CDR3 length: 11 amino acids. Germline lookup yields CDR1 SQVTM and CDR2 ANQGSEA. Trimming removed 4 bases at V and 3 bases at J, with 7 bases between. CDR3 loop: CSVAGVYEQYF. CDR3 sequence (DNA): TGCAGCGTTGCGGGGGTCTACGAGCAGTACTTC.

This clonotype was seen a handful of times. The rearrangement links TRBV2 to TRBJ1-3; tentatively, D is TRBD1 (5 bases). The germline V gene has CDR1 SNHLY and CDR2 FYNNEI. Trimming left V 4 bases short and J 0 bases short, with 10 bases between. The CDR3 extends over 15 amino acids. The chain's CDR3 is CASSVGTDSGNTIYF. CDR3 DNA: TGTGCCAGCAGTGTAGGGACGGACTCTGGAAACACCATATATTTT.

This clonotype was observed a few times. The chain has TRBV29-1 and TRBJ1-5, with a possible D match to TRBD1 (6 bases). Germline V gene sequence: CDR1 SQVTM, CDR2 ANQGSEA. The CDR3 runs to 13 residues. Trimming shortened V by 0 bases and J by 9 bases, and 12 bases separated the two germline ends. This chain's CDR3 is CSVEDPEGGPQHF. In DNA, the CDR3 is TGCAGCGTTGAAGACCCCGAGGGGGGGCCCCAGCATTTT.

This clonotype was detected a few times. The J gene is TRBJ1-5, the V gene TRBV27; possibly TRBD1 for D (5 bases). V shed 8 bases and J shed 5 bases, with 19 bases lying between them. The CDR3 loop spans 15 amino acids. Germline V gives CDR1 MNHEY, CDR2 SMNVEV (reference sequence). The CDR3 DNA follows: TGTGCCAGCGCGGGATCGAGGGGTGCCGATCAGCCCCAGCATTTT. It codes for CASAGSRGADQPQHF.

A word on this clonotype: A clone one base away is much larger, so this may be a read error. This chain links TRBV7-2 with TRBJ1-2, with a tentative D call TRBD1 (5 bases). The CDR3 runs 14 residues. In germline, CDR1 is SGHTA, CDR2 FQGNSA. The CDR3 spells CASSLVGGADGYNF. DNA of the CDR3: TGTGCCAGCAGCTTAGTGGGCGGGGCCGATGGCTACAACTTC.

This clonotype was seen ten or more times. The chain joins TRBV5-1 to TRBJ2-7; a weak D match, TRBD1 (6 bases). Germline lookup yields CDR1 SGHRS and CDR2 YFSETQ. The CDR3 runs 16 residues. V lost 0 bases and J 1 base, leaving 14 bases between the germline ends. CDR3 sequence (DNA): TGCGCCAGCAGCTTGGGCCCAGGGGTAGATTCCTACGAGCAGTACTTC. Translated, it gives CASSLGPGVDSYEQYF. Using reference TRBV5-1 and TRBJ2-7 for the parts outside the CDR3, the full variable domain is KAGVTQTPRYLIKTRGQQVTLSCSPISGHRSVSWYQQTPGQGLQFLFEYFSETQRNKGNFPGRFSGRQFSNSRSEMNVSTLELGDSALYLCASSLGPGVDSYEQYFGPGTRLTVT.

This clonotype came up many times. The gene calls are TRBV6-1 and TRBJ1-3; D possibly corresponds to TRBD1 (6 bases). From germline, CDR1 is MNHNS and CDR2 SASEGT. V lost 11 bases to trimming and J lost 2 bases, with 13 bases between them. This CDR3 region has 13 residues. The chain's CDR3 is CAGQQGPGNTIYF. DNA of the CDR3: TGTGCCGGTCAGCAGGGGCCTGGAAACACCATATATTTT.

This clonotype occurred once. V and J are TRBV20-1 and TRBJ2-2; D perhaps matches TRBD2 (5 bases). The CDR3 runs to 12 residues. V lost 5 bases and J 1 base, leaving 5 bases between the germline ends. Germline assignment: CDR1 DFQATT and CDR2 SNEGSKA (reference sequence). This CDR3 reads CSAEGNTGELFF. The CDR3 bases are TGCAGTGCTGAGGGGAACACCGGGGAGCTGTTTTTT.

The gene calls are TRBV24-1 and TRBJ2-1; the match to TRBD2 covers 8 bases. The CDR3 spans 16 residues. V lost 4 bases, J lost 7 bases, and 11 bases stayed unmatched. The germline V gene has CDR1 KGHDR and CDR2 SFDVKD. CDR3 DNA: TGTGCCACCAGTGACCCTGGGACTAGTGGTACTAATGAGCAGTTCTTC. This codes for CATSDPGTSGTNEQFF.

This clonotype occurred many times. The gene calls are TRBV28 and TRBJ2-2; D remains unclear. Germline V lookup: CDR1 MDHEN, CDR2 SYDVKM. This CDR3 spans 16 amino acids. Trimming left V 1 base short and J 4 bases short, with 13 bases between. DNA for the CDR3: TGTGCCAGCAGTTTATTGGCCGTCATAGGCACCGGGGAGCTGTTTTTT. Encoded protein: CASSLLAVIGTGELFF.

This clonotype was seen ten or more times. J is TRBJ2-3 and V is TRBV7-2, with 7 bases that match TRBD2. The CDR3 consists of 14 residues. The trim removed 3 bases at V and 3 bases at J, leaving 3 bases unmatched. Germline V lookup: CDR1 SGHTA, CDR2 FQGNSA. CDR3 loop: CASSLGRGTDTQYF. CDR3 coding DNA: TGTGCCAGCAGCTTGGGGCGGGGGACAGATACGCAGTATTTT.

The chain's CDR3 is CASSLEGLVQETQYF. The DNA for the CDR3 is TGTGCCAGCAGCTTGGAGGGACTAGTCCAAGAGACCCAGTACTTC. This chain connects TRBV5-4 to TRBJ2-5, with 8 bases aligning to TRBD2. After removal of 0 bases from V and 1 base from J, the junction contained 2 bases not matched to a gene. There are 15 residues in the CDR3. CDR1 and CDR2 from the germline V gene are SGHNT and YYREEE (reference sequence).

The rearrangement uses TRBV18 and TRBJ2-6; no definite D call. The CDR3 loop spans 17 amino acids. In germline, CDR1 is KGHSH, CDR2 LQKENI. Trimming removed 2 bases from V and 0 bases from J, with 11 bases in between. The CDR3 loop reads CASSPMASGSGANVLTF. In DNA, the CDR3 is TGTGCCAGCTCACCAATGGCCTCGGGCTCTGGGGCCAACGTCCTGACTTTC.

This clonotype is a singleton in its sample. Germline and junction disagree at one end, which may indicate a read error. The chain combines TRBV7-2 with TRBJ2-1; a weak D match, TRBD2 (7 bases). The CDR3 sequence is 15 residues long. The germline V gene encodes CDR1 SGHTA and CDR2 FQGNSA. Here the CDR3 reads CASSLTGGAYNEQRF. The CDR3 region has the DNA TGTGCCAGCAGCTTGACGGGGGGCGCCTACAATGAGCAGCGCTTC.

This clonotype has a count of ten or more. The chain couples TRBV7-2 to TRBJ1-2; D ambiguous. The CDR3 is 13 residues long. Deletions cut 1 base from V and 3 bases from J, with 6 bases between. The germline V gene encodes CDR1 SGHTA and CDR2 FQGNSA. This CDR3 is CASSLGGYYGYTF. CDR3 nucleotide sequence: TGTGCCAGCAGCTTAGGTGGTTACTATGGCTACACCTTC.

This clonotype was seen ten or more times. V usage is TRBV5-6 and J usage is TRBJ1-2; TRBD1 might be the D (6 bases). V dropped 4 bases and J dropped 3 bases, with 13 bases sitting between them. This CDR3 region has 14 residues. Per germline, CDR1 SGHDT and CDR2 YYEEEE. The CDR3 is CASSLQGLDYGYTF. The CDR3 DNA sequence: TGTGCCAGCAGCCTACAGGGACTGGACTATGGCTACACCTTC.

This clonotype has at least ten counts. DNA for the CDR3: TGTGCCAGCAGCCCGAGTGGGGGGGCGGAGACCCAGTACTTC. Translating gives CASSPSGGAETQYF. V is TRBV5-6 and J is TRBJ2-5, with D possibly matching TRBD2 (7 bases). V shed 4 bases and J shed 5 bases, with 15 bases lying between them. The CDR3 extends over 14 amino acids. Germline-derived CDR1 and CDR2 are SGHDT and YYEEEE.

This clonotype was observed a few times. The chain combines TRBV29-1 with TRBJ2-3; D gene ambiguous. V dropped 2 bases and J dropped 2 bases, with 5 bases sitting between them. The germline CDR1 and CDR2 sequences are SQVTM and ANQGSEA. This CDR3 contains 12 residues. This CDR3 reads CSVEPSTDTQYF. The CDR3 DNA sequence: TGCAGCGTTGAACCGTCCACAGATACGCAGTATTTT.

The chain couples TRBV4-2 to TRBJ1-5; D is unresolved. Germline-derived CDR1 and CDR2 are LGHNA and YNFKEQ. The CDR3 contains 17 residues. V lost 0 bases and J 4 bases, leaving 16 bases between the germline ends. The CDR3 protein is CASSQDGGGMGNQPQHF. Here the CDR3 DNA reads TGTGCCAGCAGCCAAGATGGAGGAGGGATGGGGAATCAGCCCCAGCATTTT.

This clonotype was recorded at least ten times. The CDR3 loop is CASSTESYSYNEQFF. The CDR3, as DNA: TGTGCCAGTAGTACCGAGAGCTACTCCTACAATGAGCAGTTCTTC. The chain couples TRBV19 to TRBJ2-1, with D unclear. The germline V gene encodes CDR1 LNHDA and CDR2 SQIVND (reference sequence). V lost 4 bases and J lost 0, with 10 bases in between. The CDR3 is 15 residues long.

The V gene is TRBV28, the J gene TRBJ2-3; 7 nucleotides match TRBD2. J lost 4 bases, V lost 2 bases, and 6 bases had no gene match. Per germline, CDR1 MDHEN and CDR2 SYDVKM. The CDR3 extends over 15 amino acids. The CDR3 sequence is CASSLPSGRADTQYF. The CDR3 DNA reads TGTGCCAGCAGTTTACCTAGCGGCCGCGCAGATACGCAGTATTTT.

In its sample, this clonotype was seen many times. This sequence joins TRBV7-3 and TRBJ1-1; D call uncertain. The CDR3 contains 13 residues. Germline CDR1 SGHTA, CDR2 FQGTGA. The V and J ends lost 4 bases and 2 bases respectively, with 8 bases between them. The CDR3 spells CASSYQANTEAFF. DNA of the CDR3: TGTGCCAGCAGCTATCAGGCAAACACTGAAGCTTTCTTT.